The clone carrying this TCR beta chain has at least ten counts. Its antigen remains unidentified. The germline gives CDR1 SGDLS, CDR2 YYNGEE. The V and J ends lost 3 bases and 5 bases, in that order; junction bases with no gene match: 11. The CDR3 extends over 16 amino acids. As the method for making TCR beta libraries, quantitative 5'-RACE with molecular barcodes was used. A single record per CDR3 protein comes from TCRdb applying MiXCR to the 5' RACE reads. The sample carries 450,000 to 550,000 distinct CDR3 sequences, approximately 5.3% recorded once. The data derive from a study of CD8 T cells in ankylosing spondylitis. Study results and limitations: Earlier literature documents some of the motif variants in reactive arthritis synovial fluid and blood. The authors reported significant enrichment of disease-linked clones in matched ankylosing spondylitis synovial fluid. In peripheral blood, disease-linked CD8+ clones occurred at relatively low frequencies. Several highly homologous variants formed a TCR beta motif that appeared characteristic of ankylosing spondylitis blood.

V is TRBV9 and J is TRBJ2-5; the match to TRBD1 covers 9 bases. The material sequenced was blood, either unsorted or a sorted T cell fraction (not recorded which). The sequence was obtained from a male donor with ankylosing spondylitis. Here the CDR3 DNA reads TGTGCCAGCAGCGCCAGAACAGGGGGCGCGACGGAGACCCAGTACTTC. This gives the protein CASSARTGGATETQYF.